The 27 T cell receptor beta chains below were found in one sample sequenced in a study of blood T cell repertoires in COVID-19. Sequenced by immunoSEQ multiplex PCR; TCRdb stores in-frame clones only, minus some. The sample lists 300,000 to 400,000 clones, approximately 86% occurring once. Sequences were obtained from peripheral blood. Receptors originate from a man aged 30-40 years with COVID-19, enrolled during active disease.

The rearrangement joins TRBV6-2 or TRBV6-3 to TRBJ1-2; D remains unclear. CDR1 and CDR2 from the germline V gene are MNHEY and SVGEGT. V lost 6 bases to trimming and J lost 8 bases, with 16 bases between them. The CDR3 has 13 amino acids. The CDR3 DNA sequence: TGTGCCAGCAGCTCCTGGCCTCTGTGGGGCTACACCTTC. Amino acid sequence: CASSSWPLWGYTF.

CDR3 amino acids: CASSRRQDRGYTF. In DNA, the CDR3 is TGTGCCAGCAGTCGCCGACAGGATCGGGGCTACACCTTC. The chain combines TRBV14 with TRBJ1-2, with TRBD1 as a possible D gene (6 bases). Germline values: CDR1 SGHDN, CDR2 FVKESK. Between the trimmed V and J ends, which lost 6 bases and 8 bases, there was a span of 16 bases. This CDR3 contains 13 residues.

This chain uses TRBV9 with TRBJ2-5; TRBD1 matches at 7 bases. The germline CDR1 and CDR2 sequences are SGDLS and YYNGEE. The V and J ends lost 3 bases and 7 bases, in that order; junction bases with no gene match: 6. This CDR3 spans 13 amino acids. CDR3 residues: CASSGRQGGTQYF. CDR3 coding DNA: TGTGCCAGCAGCGGCAGACAGGGTGGGACCCAGTACTTC.

The chain couples TRBV7-9 to TRBJ2-7; 9 bases line up with TRBD1. Trimming cost V 8 bases and J 7 bases; bases outside gene matches: 12. The germline V gene encodes CDR1 SEHNR and CDR2 FQNEAQ (reference sequence). The length of the CDR3 is 14 residues. The CDR3 region is CASHPPGQGLEQYF. DNA of the CDR3: TGTGCCAGCCATCCGCCGGGACAGGGCCTTGAGCAGTACTTC.

This chain links TRBV7-9 with TRBJ2-3; 10 bases line up with TRBD1. Germline V lookup: CDR1 SEHNR, CDR2 FQNEAQ (reference sequence). The V and J ends lost 4 bases and 0 bases, in that order; junction bases with no gene match: 7. This CDR3 has 17 residues. The CDR3, as DNA: TGTGCCAGCAGCTCCTCCAGGACAGGGGGTAGCACAGATACGCAGTATTTT. Residues: CASSSSRTGGSTDTQYF.

The chain recombines TRBV5-1 with TRBJ2-3; 12 bases are shared with TRBD2. Per germline, CDR1 SGHRS and CDR2 YFSETQ. This CDR3 is built from 18 residues. Trimming removed 5 bases from V and 5 bases from J; junction bases left unmatched: 15. CDR3 loop: CASRYQGLAGPAGDTQYF. CDR3 nucleotide sequence: TGCGCCAGCAGATACCAAGGACTAGCGGGACCTGCAGGAGATACGCAGTATTTT.

The chain carries TRBV2 and TRBJ2-7; TRBD2 agrees at 11 bases. The CDR3 is 17 residues long. Germline values: CDR1 SNHLY, CDR2 FYNNEI. The trim removed 2 bases at V and 0 bases at J, leaving 6 bases unmatched. The CDR3 here is CASSEFLAGGLSYEQYF. CDR3 DNA: TGTGCCAGCAGTGAATTTCTAGCGGGAGGCCTCTCCTACGAGCAGTACTTC.

J is TRBJ2-5 and V is TRBV7-2; 8 nucleotides line up with TRBD1. The trim removed 5 bases at V and 5 bases at J, leaving 4 bases unmatched. This CDR3 contains 13 residues. CDR1 SGHTA and CDR2 FQGNSA come from the germline V gene. The chain's CDR3 is CASSRTGSETQYF. CDR3 coding DNA: TGTGCCAGCAGCCGGACAGGGTCTGAGACCCAGTACTTC.

The V and J genes are TRBV27 and TRBJ2-3; D is undetermined. Looked up from germline, CDR1 is MNHEY and CDR2 is SMNVEV (reference sequence). Trimming pared 2 bases from V and 4 bases from J, leaving 7 bases between. This CDR3 contains 13 residues. The CDR3 is CASSLNFADTQYF. The CDR3 region has the DNA TGTGCCAGCAGTTTAAATTTCGCAGATACGCAGTATTTT.

CDR3: CASSLGRGKEKLFF. The DNA of the CDR3 is TGTGCCAGCAGCTTGGGGAGGGGGAAGGAAAAACTGTTTTTT. The chain combines TRBV7-3 with TRBJ1-4; tentatively, D is TRBD1 (6 bases). CDR3 length: 14 residues. The V end lost 3 bases, the J end lost 8 bases, and 13 bases lay between the germline ends. Germline values: CDR1 SGHTA, CDR2 FQGTGA.

The chain employs TRBV5-1 and TRBJ1-2, with TRBD1 as a possible D gene (6 bases). Deletions cut 4 bases from V and 4 bases from J, with 11 bases between. This CDR3 is built from 13 residues. Germline CDR1 and CDR2: SGHRS and YFSETQ. CDR3 nucleotides: TGCGCCAGCAGCCCGGACAGCCTCTATGGCTACACCTTC. This sequence encodes CASSPDSLYGYTF.

This chain links TRBV19 with TRBJ1-1; D is possibly TRBD1 (6 bases). The CDR3 spans 14 residues. CDR1 and CDR2 from the germline V gene are LNHDA and SQIVND (reference sequence). Trimming stripped 9 bases from V and 2 bases from J, with 16 bases between. This CDR3 reads CASTLGGANTEAFF. The CDR3 nucleotides read TGTGCCAGCACCCTAGGGGGGGCAAACACTGAAGCTTTCTTT. Variable domain in full (rest from reference TRBV19 and TRBJ1-1): DGGITQSPKYLFRKEGQNVTLSCEQNLNHDAMYWYRQDPGQGLRLIYYSQIVNDFQKGDIAEGYSVSREKKESFPLTVTSAQKNPTAFYLCASTLGGANTEAFFGQGTRLTVV.

This chain links TRBV9 with TRBJ2-1; 8 bases align to TRBD2. Germline lookup yields CDR1 SGDLS and CDR2 YYNGEE. Trimming took 4 bases from V and 1 from J; bases not matched to a gene: 4. The CDR3 consists of 15 residues. The CDR3 bases are TGTGCCAGCAGCAACGAGCGGGAGTCCTACAATGAGCAGTTCTTC. Translation gives CASSNERESYNEQFF.

The count of this clone is one. The rearrangement joins TRBV6-1 to TRBJ2-2; 7 bases fit TRBD2. CDR1 and CDR2 (germline): MNHNS, SASEGT. The CDR3 runs 17 residues. After removal of 2 bases from V and 3 bases from J, the junction contained 9 bases not matched to a gene. The DNA for the CDR3 is TGTGCCAGCAGTGAACGGGCGGAGCGGGGCCACACCGGGGAGCTGTTTTTT. As protein: CASSERAERGHTGELFF.

The chain has TRBV5-1 and TRBJ2-7, with D perhaps TRBD1 (6 bases). Germline values: CDR1 SGHRS, CDR2 YFSETQ. V was pared by 0 bases and J by 1 base, with 20 bases between. The CDR3 length is 18 residues. CDR3 region: CASSLEWGRTRGSYEQYF. The DNA of the CDR3 is TGCGCCAGCAGCTTGGAGTGGGGAAGGACCAGGGGTTCCTACGAGCAGTACTTC.

The chain uses TRBV6-5 and TRBJ1-6, with D perhaps matching TRBD1 (5 bases). The length of the CDR3 is 13 residues. V was clipped by 4 bases and J by 5 bases, with 6 bases between them. Germline loops: CDR1 MNHEY, CDR2 SVGAGI. CDR3 coding DNA: TGTGCCAGCAGTTCCAGGGATAATTCACCCCTCCACTTT. It yields the protein CASSSRDNSPLHF.

This chain connects TRBV3-1 (or the pseudogene TRBV3-2) to TRBJ1-2; 8 nucleotides line up with TRBD1. This CDR3 comprises 16 residues. V lost 3 bases to trimming and J lost 1 base; unmatched junction nucleotides: 7. Per the germline V gene, CDR1 is LGHDT and CDR2 is YNNKEL (reference sequence). The CDR3 sequence is CASSQDGQGINYGYTF. The CDR3 DNA reads as TGTGCCAGCAGCCAGGACGGACAGGGAATTAACTATGGCTACACCTTC.

Many counts were recorded for this clone. The chain recombines TRBV5-1 with TRBJ1-3, with 9 bases matching TRBD1. Germline loops: CDR1 SGHRS, CDR2 YFSETQ. This CDR3 has 15 amino acids. The V and J ends lost 4 bases and 4 bases, in that order; junction bases with no gene match: 6. CDR3 loop: CASSTWTGVGNTIYF. The CDR3 bases are TGCGCCAGCAGCACGTGGACAGGGGTGGGAAACACCATATATTTT. Supplemented by reference TRBV5-1 and TRBJ1-3, the full variable domain reads KAGVTQTPRYLIKTRGQQVTLSCSPISGHRSVSWYQQTPGQGLQFLFEYFSETQRNKGNFPGRFSGRQFSNSRSEMNVSTLELGDSALYLCASSTWTGVGNTIYFGEGSWLTVV.

The chain uses TRBV19 and TRBJ1-1; D remains unclear. The CDR3 consists of 11 residues. Germline CDR1 LNHDA, CDR2 SQIVND (reference sequence). Trimming left V 4 bases short and J 8 bases short, with 8 bases between. This CDR3 is CASSKSREAFF. In DNA, the CDR3 is TGTGCCAGTAGTAAATCACGGGAAGCTTTCTTT.

The CDR3 spells CATGGAGTTLNEQFF. As DNA, the CDR3 is TGTGCCACCGGGGGGGCAGGGACTACCCTCAATGAGCAGTTCTTC. This rearrangement joins TRBV24-1 to TRBJ2-1, with D possibly matching TRBD2 (7 bases). V dropped 9 bases and J dropped 6 bases, with 20 bases sitting between them. The CDR3 sequence is 15 residues long. CDR1 is KGHDR and CDR2 is SFDVKD in the germline V gene.

The rearrangement joins TRBV4-3 to TRBJ1-6; 7 nucleotides line up with TRBD1. This CDR3 region has 15 residues. Germline lookup yields CDR1 LGHNA and CDR2 YSLEER. J lost 4 bases, V lost 4 bases, and 4 bases had no gene match. DNA for the CDR3: TGCGCCAGCAGCCGACGGGACAGTTATAATTCACCCCTCCACTTT. Its protein is CASSRRDSYNSPLHF.

This clone was seen only a few times. This sequence joins TRBV7-8 and TRBJ1-4; 7 nucleotides match TRBD1. CDR3 length equals 14 residues. The J segment lost 13 bases and the V segment lost 8 bases, leaving 16 bases of the junction unmatched. Germline V lookup: CDR1 SGHVS, CDR2 FQNEAQ. The CDR3 DNA reads as TGTGCCAGCGGCCCTAGGGGGCGGGACTCTGGACTGTTTTTT. Protein sequence: CASGPRGRDSGLFF.

CDR3 in DNA: TGTGCCAGCAGCCAAGACAGATACACCGGGGAGCTGTTTTTT. It codes for CASSQDRYTGELFF. V and J are TRBV14 and TRBJ2-2, with no clear D. Germline V lookup: CDR1 SGHDN, CDR2 FVKESK. Deletions cut 0 bases from V and 3 bases from J, with 5 bases between. The CDR3 length is 14 residues.

The chain couples TRBV19 to TRBJ2-7, with a possible D match to TRBD1 (7 bases). V was pared by 1 base and J by 2 bases, with 15 bases between. Germline values: CDR1 LNHDA, CDR2 SQIVND (reference sequence). There are 16 residues in the CDR3. CDR3 bases: TGTGCCAGTAGTATAGCCGACAGGGAGGTTCCCTACGAGCAGTACTTC. This sequence encodes CASSIADREVPYEQYF. The full variable domain, its missing parts supplied by reference TRBV19 and TRBJ2-7, is DGGITQSPKYLFRKEGQNVTLSCEQNLNHDAMYWYRQDPGQGLRLIYYSQIVNDFQKGDIAEGYSVSREKKESFPLTVTSAQKNPTAFYLCASSIADREVPYEQYFGPGTRLTVT.

The chain employs TRBV10-3 and TRBJ2-7, with a weak D call TRBD1 (7 bases). The CDR3 runs to 13 residues. The germline CDR1 and CDR2 sequences are ENHRY and SYGVKD. Trimming stripped 11 bases from V and 3 bases from J, with 17 bases between. DNA of the CDR3: TGTGCCCTCGGGGGACAGCACTTCTACGAGCAGTACTTC. Protein: CALGGQHFYEQYF.

The chain links TRBV5-4 to TRBJ2-7; 9 positions agree with TRBD1. Losses at the gene ends were 4 bases for V and 2 bases for J; bases not matched to a gene: 7. The CDR3 has 15 amino acids. The V gene's germline CDR1 is SGHNT and CDR2 YYREEE (reference sequence). CDR3 bases: TGTGCCAGCAGCGCGGGACAGGGACTAACCTACGAGCAGTACTTC. Translated, it gives CASSAGQGLTYEQYF.

The chain has TRBV7-9 and TRBJ1-1; 8 bases are shared with TRBD1. This CDR3 is built from 16 residues. With V trimmed by 5 bases and J by 0 bases, 8 bases remained unmatched. Germline assignment: CDR1 SEHNR and CDR2 FQNEAQ (reference sequence). CDR3 region: CASSPRGTGMNTEAFF. The CDR3 DNA sequence: TGTGCCAGCAGCCCCCGTGGGACAGGCATGAACACTGAAGCTTTCTTT.